A selection of T cell receptor beta chains follows, all from one sample in a study of T cell responses to AZD1222 COVID-19 vaccine. Sequencing was performed with immunoSEQ multiplex PCR; in TCRdb, only in-frame clones are kept and a portion is missing. The sample records fewer than 200,000 clones, under 95% being singletons. Sequenced material: peripheral blood, taken on day 0 of MenACWY control vaccination. The receptors shown here come from an adult in good health. Both conserved end residues are part of each CDR3. D genes are given only for firm matches. Clone size appears in some rows only: once, few, many, or a class for an expanded clone.

d_gene: NA
j_gene: TRBJ2-5
v_gene: TRBV3-1/TRBV3-2
abundance: NA
len: 14
CDR3aa: CASSQDLPGETQYF
CDR3nt: TGTGCCAGCAGCCAAGATCTCCCGGGGGAGACCCAGTACTTC

d_gene: TRBD2
j_gene: TRBJ2-5
v_gene: TRBV5-4
abundance: NA
len: 16
CDR3aa: CASSLRLAGDQETQYF
CDR3nt: TGTGCCAGCAGCTTGAGACTAGCGGGAGACCAAGAGACCCAGTACTTC

d_gene: TRBD2
j_gene: TRBJ2-1
v_gene: TRBV19
abundance: NA
len: 15
CDR3aa: CASSTGLAGRYEQFF
CDR3nt: TGTGCCAGTAGTACGGGACTAGCGGGACGCTATGAGCAGTTCTTC

d_gene: TRBD2
j_gene: TRBJ2-1
v_gene: TRBV6-5
abundance: few
len: 15
CDR3aa: CASRLLAGGTGEQFF
CDR3nt: TGTGCCAGCAGGCTGCTAGCGGGAGGGACAGGTGAGCAGTTCTTC

d_gene: NA
j_gene: TRBJ1-2
v_gene: TRBV4-2
abundance: NA
len: 14
CDR3aa: CASSQAKGLTGYTF
CDR3nt: TGTGCCAGCAGCCAAGCAAAAGGACTTACGGGCTACACCTTC

d_gene: NA
j_gene: TRBJ1-1
v_gene: TRBV5-5
abundance: NA
len: 14
CDR3aa: CASSLAFRATEAFF
CDR3nt: TGTGCCAGCAGCTTGGCCTTCCGAGCGACTGAAGCTTTCTTT

d_gene: NA
j_gene: TRBJ1-1
v_gene: TRBV28
abundance: once
len: 14
CDR3aa: CASIKLGGNTEAFF
CDR3nt: TGTGCCAGCATAAAACTGGGGGGGAACACTGAAGCTTTCTTT

d_gene: NA
j_gene: TRBJ1-1
v_gene: TRBV11-3
abundance: NA
len: 11
CDR3aa: CASSLMAEAFF
CDR3nt: TGTGCCAGCAGCCTGATGGCTGAAGCTTTCTTT

d_gene: TRBD1
j_gene: TRBJ2-1
v_gene: TRBV29-1
abundance: NA
len: 14
CDR3aa: CSVDQRTGGNEQFF
CDR3nt: TGCAGCGTTGATCAGAGGACAGGGGGGAATGAGCAGTTCTTC

d_gene: NA
j_gene: TRBJ2-1
v_gene: TRBV19
abundance: NA
len: 14
CDR3aa: CASSTLAGYNEQFF
CDR3nt: TGTGCCAGTAGTACACTAGCAGGGTACAATGAGCAGTTCTTC

d_gene: NA
j_gene: TRBJ2-7
v_gene: TRBV7-2
abundance: NA
len: 13
CDR3aa: CASSFGGTYEQYF
CDR3nt: TGTGCCAGCAGCTTCGGAGGGACCTACGAGCAGTACTTC

d_gene: NA
j_gene: TRBJ2-1
v_gene: TRBV11-3
abundance: NA
len: 14
CDR3aa: CASSLDPRGYEQFF
CDR3nt: TGTGCCAGCAGCTTAGATCCCCGGGGCTATGAGCAGTTCTTC

d_gene: NA
j_gene: TRBJ2-7
v_gene: TRBV18
abundance: NA
len: 12
CDR3aa: CASSPHSNEQYF
CDR3nt: TGTGCCAGCTCACCACACTCCAACGAGCAGTACTTC

d_gene: NA
j_gene: TRBJ1-6
v_gene: TRBV2
abundance: NA
len: 12
CDR3aa: CASRVGESPLHF
CDR3nt: TGTGCCAGCAGGGTGGGGGAATCACCCCTCCACTTT

d_gene: NA
j_gene: TRBJ1-2
v_gene: TRBV15
abundance: NA
len: 13
CDR3aa: CATSRGGGYGYTF
CDR3nt: TGTGCCACCAGCAGGGGAGGCGGCTATGGCTACACCTTC

d_gene: NA
j_gene: TRBJ1-5
v_gene: TRBV2
abundance: once
len: 14
CDR3aa: CASSEANRNQPQHF
CDR3nt: TGTGCCAGCAGTGAGGCAAACAGGAATCAGCCCCAGCATTTT

d_gene: NA
j_gene: TRBJ2-1
v_gene: TRBV10-3
abundance: NA
len: 13
CDR3aa: CAIKAPRENEQFF
CDR3nt: TGTGCCATCAAAGCACCCCGGGAGAATGAGCAGTTCTTC